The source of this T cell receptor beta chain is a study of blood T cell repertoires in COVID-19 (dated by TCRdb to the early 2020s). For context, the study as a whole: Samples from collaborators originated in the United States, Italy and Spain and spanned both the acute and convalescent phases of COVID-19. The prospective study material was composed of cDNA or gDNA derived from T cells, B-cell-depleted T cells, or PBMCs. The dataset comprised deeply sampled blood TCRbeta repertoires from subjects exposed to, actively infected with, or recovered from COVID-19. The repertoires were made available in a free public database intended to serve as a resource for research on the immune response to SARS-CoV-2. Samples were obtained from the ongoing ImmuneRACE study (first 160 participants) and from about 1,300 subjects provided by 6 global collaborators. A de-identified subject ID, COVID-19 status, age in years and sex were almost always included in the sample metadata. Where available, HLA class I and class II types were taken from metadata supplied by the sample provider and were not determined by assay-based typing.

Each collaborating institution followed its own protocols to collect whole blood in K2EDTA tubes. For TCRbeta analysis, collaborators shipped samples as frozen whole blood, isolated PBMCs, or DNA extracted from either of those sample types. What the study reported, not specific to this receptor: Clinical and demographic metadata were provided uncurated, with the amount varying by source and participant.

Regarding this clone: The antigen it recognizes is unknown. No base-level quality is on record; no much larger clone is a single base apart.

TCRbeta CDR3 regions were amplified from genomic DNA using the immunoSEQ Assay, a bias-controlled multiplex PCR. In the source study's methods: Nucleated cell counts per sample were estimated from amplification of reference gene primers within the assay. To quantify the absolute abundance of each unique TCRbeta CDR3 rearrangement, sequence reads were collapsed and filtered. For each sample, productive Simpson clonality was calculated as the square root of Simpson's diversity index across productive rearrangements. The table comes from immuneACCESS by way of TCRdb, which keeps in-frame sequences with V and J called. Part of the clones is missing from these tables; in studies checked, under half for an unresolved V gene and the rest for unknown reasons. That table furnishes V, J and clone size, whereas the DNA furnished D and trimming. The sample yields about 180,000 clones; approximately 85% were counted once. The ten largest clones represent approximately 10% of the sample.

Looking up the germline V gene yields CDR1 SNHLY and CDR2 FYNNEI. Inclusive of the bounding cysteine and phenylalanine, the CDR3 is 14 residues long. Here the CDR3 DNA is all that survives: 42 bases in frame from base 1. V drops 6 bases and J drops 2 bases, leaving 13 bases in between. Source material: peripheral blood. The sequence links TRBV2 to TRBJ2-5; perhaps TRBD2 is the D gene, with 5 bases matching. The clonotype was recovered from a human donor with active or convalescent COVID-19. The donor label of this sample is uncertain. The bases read TGTGCCAGCAGGAGGACTGTATCACAAGAGACCCAGTACTTC. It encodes CASRRTVSQETQYF.